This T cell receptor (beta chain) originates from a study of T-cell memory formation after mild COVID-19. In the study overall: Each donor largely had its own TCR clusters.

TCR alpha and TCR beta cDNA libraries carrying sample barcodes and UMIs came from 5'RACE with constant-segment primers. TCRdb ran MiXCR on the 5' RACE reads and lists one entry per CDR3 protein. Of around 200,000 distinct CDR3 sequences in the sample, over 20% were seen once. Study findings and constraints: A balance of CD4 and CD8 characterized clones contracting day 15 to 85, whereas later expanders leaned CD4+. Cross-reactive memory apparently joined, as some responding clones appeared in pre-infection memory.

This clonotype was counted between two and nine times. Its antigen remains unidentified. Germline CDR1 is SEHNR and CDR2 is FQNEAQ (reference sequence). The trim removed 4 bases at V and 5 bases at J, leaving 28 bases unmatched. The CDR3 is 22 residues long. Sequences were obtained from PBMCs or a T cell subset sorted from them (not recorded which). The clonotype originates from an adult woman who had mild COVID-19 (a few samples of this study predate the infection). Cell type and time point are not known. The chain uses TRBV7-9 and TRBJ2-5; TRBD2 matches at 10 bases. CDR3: CASSSPGGSLASGSSAWETQYF. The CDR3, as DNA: TGTGCCAGCAGCTCCCCAGGGGGCTCGTTGGCTAGCGGGAGCTCTGCCTGGGAGACCCAGTACTTC.